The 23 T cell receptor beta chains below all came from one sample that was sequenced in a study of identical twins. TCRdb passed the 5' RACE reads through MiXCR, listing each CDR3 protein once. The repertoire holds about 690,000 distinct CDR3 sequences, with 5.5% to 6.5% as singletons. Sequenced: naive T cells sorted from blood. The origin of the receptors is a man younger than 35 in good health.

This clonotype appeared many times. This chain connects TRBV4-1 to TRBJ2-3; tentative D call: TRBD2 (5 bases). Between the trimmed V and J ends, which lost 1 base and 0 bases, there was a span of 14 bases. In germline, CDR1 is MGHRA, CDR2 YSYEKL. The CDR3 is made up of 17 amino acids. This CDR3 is CASSQVFLRTSTDTQYF. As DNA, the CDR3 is TGCGCCAGCAGCCAAGTCTTCCTCAGGACTAGCACAGATACGCAGTATTTT.

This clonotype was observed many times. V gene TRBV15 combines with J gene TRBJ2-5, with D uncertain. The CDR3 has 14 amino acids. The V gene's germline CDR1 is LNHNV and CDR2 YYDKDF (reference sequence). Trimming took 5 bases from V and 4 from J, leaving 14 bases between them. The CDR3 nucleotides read TGTGCCACCAGCCGTTACTCCGACGGAGAGACCCAGTACTTC. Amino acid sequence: CATSRYSDGETQYF. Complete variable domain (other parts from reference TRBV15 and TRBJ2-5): DAMVIQNPRYQVTQFGKPVTLSCSQTLNHNVMYWYQQKSSQAPKLLFHYYDKDFNNEADTPDNFQSRRPNTSFCFLDIRSPGLGDTAMYLCATSRYSDGETQYFGPGTRLLVL.

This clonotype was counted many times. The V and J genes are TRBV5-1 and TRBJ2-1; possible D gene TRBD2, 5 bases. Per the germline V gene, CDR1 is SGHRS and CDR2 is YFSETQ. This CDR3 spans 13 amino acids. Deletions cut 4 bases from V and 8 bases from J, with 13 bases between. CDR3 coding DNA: TGCGCCAGCAGCCTCGTGGGGAGCGATGAGCAGTTCTTC. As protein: CASSLVGSDEQFF.

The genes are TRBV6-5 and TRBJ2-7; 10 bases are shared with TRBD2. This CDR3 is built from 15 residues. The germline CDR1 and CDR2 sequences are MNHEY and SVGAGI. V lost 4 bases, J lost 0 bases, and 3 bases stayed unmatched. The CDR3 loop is CASSSLAGSSYEQYV. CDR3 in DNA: TGTGCCAGCAGTTCACTAGCGGGAAGCTCCTACGAGCAGTACGTC.

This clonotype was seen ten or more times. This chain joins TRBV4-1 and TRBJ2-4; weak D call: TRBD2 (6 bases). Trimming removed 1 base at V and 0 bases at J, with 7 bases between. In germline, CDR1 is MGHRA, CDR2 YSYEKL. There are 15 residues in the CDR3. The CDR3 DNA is TGCGCCAGCAGCCAAGCGGGACTAGCCAAAAACATTCAGTACTTC. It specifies CASSQAGLAKNIQYF.

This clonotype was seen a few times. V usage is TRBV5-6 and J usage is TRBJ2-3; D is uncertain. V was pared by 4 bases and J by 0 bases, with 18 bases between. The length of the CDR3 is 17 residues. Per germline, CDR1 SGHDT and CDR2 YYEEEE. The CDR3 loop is CASSRQLPETSTDTQYF. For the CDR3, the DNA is TGTGCCAGCAGCCGCCAATTACCGGAAACTAGCACAGATACGCAGTATTTT.

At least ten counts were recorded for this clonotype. CDR3 bases: TGTGCCAGCGAATTAGCGGGAGGCTACGAGCAGTACGTC. It translates to CASELAGGYEQYV. The V call is TRBV6-2 or TRBV6-3, the J call TRBJ2-7, with TRBD2 matching over 10 bases. Germline-derived CDR1 and CDR2 are MNHEY and SVGEGT. The length of the CDR3 is 13 residues. Losses at the gene ends were 8 bases for V and 3 bases for J; bases not matched to a gene: 4.

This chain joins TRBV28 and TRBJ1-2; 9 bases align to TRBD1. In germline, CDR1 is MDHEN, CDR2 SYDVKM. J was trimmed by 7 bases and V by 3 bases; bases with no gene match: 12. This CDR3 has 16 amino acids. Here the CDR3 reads CASSFIGTGMRGGYTF. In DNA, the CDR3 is TGTGCCAGCAGTTTCATTGGGACAGGGATGAGAGGTGGCTACACCTTC.

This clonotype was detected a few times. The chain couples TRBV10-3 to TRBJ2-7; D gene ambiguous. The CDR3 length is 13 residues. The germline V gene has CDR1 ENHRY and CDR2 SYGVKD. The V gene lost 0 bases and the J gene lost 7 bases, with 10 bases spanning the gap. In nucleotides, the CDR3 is TGTGCCATCAGTGAGTCGTTCAGCCTAGAGCAGTACGTC. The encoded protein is CAISESFSLEQYV.

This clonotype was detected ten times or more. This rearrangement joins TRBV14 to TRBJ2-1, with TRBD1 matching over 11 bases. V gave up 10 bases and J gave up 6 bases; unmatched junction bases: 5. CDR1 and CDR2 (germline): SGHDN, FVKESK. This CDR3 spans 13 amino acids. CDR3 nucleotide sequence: TGTGCCACCGGGACAGGGGGACGCAATGAGCAGTTCTTC. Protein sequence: CATGTGGRNEQFF. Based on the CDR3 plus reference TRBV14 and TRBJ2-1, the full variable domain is EAGVTQFPSHSVIEKGQTVTLRCDPISGHDNLYWYRRVMGKEIKFLLHFVKESKQDESGMPNNRFLAERTGGTYSTLKVQPAELEDSGVYFCATGTGGRNEQFFGPGTRLTVL.

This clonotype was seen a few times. The DNA for the CDR3 is TGTGCCAGCAGCGACAGGGTTCGACTAGCGAGCAATGAGCAGTTCTTC. This sequence encodes CASSDRVRLASNEQFF. This chain uses TRBV25-1 with TRBJ2-1, with D tentatively TRBD2 (8 bases). The CDR3 length is 16 residues. Per the germline V gene, CDR1 is MGHDK and CDR2 is SYGVNS. V was trimmed by 6 bases and J by 6 bases, leaving 21 bases between them.

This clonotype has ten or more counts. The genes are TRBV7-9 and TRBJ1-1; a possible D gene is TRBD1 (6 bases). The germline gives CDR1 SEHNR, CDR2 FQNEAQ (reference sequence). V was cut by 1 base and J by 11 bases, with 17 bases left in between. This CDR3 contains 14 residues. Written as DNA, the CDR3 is TGTGCCAGCAGCTTAGGTGGGGGGCCGTGGCAGGCTTTCTTT. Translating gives CASSLGGGPWQAFF.

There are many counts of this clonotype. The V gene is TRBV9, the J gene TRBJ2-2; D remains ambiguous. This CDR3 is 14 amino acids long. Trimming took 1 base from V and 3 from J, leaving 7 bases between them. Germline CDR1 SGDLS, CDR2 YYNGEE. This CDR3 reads CASSVPADTGELFF. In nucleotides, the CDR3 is TGTGCCAGCAGCGTACCGGCGGACACCGGGGAGCTGTTTTTT.

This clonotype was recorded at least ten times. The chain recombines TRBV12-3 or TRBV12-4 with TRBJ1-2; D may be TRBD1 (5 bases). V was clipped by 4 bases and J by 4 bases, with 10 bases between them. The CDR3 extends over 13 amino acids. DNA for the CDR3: TGTGCCAGCAGTTCGGACACCTTCTATGGCTACACCTTC. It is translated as CASSSDTFYGYTF.

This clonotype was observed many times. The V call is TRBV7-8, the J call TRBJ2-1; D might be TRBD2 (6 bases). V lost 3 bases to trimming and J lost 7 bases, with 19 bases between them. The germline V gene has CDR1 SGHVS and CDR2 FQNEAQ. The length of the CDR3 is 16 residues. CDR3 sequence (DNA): TGTGCCAGCAGCTTCCAAACCCCGACTAGTCGGAATGAGCAGTTCTTC. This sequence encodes CASSFQTPTSRNEQFF.

The CDR3 sequence: CAIPRAPKAYEQYV. The CDR3 bases are TGCGCCATCCCCCGGGCCCCAAAAGCCTACGAGCAGTACGTC. This sequence joins TRBV4-1 and TRBJ2-7; D is unclear. Germline V CDR1 and CDR2: MGHRA, YSYEKL. The CDR3 contains 14 residues. V gave up 10 bases and J gave up 2 bases, with 18 bases separating them.

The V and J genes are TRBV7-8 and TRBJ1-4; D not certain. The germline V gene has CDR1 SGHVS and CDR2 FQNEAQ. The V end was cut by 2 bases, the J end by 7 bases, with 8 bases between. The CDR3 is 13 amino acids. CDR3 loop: CASSLSGPEKLFF. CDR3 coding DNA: TGTGCCAGCAGCTTATCCGGCCCTGAAAAACTGTTTTTT.

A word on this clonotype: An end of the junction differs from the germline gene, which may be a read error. CDR3 in amino acids: CDSSTTGQGLYEQYF. The CDR3 DNA sequence: TGTGACAGCAGTACAACCGGACAGGGCCTTTACGAGCAGTACTTC. The V call is TRBV28, the J call TRBJ2-7; TRBD1 matches 8 bases. Germline V CDR1 and CDR2: MDHEN, SYDVKM. This CDR3 region has 15 residues.

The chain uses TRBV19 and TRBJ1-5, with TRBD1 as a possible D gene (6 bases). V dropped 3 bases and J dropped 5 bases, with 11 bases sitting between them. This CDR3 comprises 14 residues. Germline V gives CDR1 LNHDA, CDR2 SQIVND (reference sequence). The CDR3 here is CASSITGSDQPQHF. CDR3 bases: TGTGCCAGTAGTATCACAGGGTCGGATCAGCCCCAGCATTTT.

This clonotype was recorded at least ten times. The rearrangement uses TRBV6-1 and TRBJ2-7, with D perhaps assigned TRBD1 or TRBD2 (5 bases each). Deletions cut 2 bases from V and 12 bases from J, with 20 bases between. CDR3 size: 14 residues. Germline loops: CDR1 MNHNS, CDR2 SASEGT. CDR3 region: CASSEQGPSLRGYV. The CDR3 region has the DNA TGTGCCAGCAGTGAACAGGGACCGTCCTTACGAGGGTACGTC.

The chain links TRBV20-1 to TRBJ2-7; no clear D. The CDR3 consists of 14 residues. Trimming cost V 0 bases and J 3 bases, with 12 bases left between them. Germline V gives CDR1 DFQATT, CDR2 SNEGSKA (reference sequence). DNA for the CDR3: TGCAGTGCTAGAGATCGAGGAACCAACTACGAGCAGTACTTC. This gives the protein CSARDRGTNYEQYF.

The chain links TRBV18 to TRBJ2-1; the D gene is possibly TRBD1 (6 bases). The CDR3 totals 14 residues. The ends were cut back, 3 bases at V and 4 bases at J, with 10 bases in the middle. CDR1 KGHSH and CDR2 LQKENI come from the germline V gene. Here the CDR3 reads CASSPDSPYNEQFF. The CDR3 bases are TGTGCCAGCTCACCGGACAGCCCTTACAATGAGCAGTTCTTC.

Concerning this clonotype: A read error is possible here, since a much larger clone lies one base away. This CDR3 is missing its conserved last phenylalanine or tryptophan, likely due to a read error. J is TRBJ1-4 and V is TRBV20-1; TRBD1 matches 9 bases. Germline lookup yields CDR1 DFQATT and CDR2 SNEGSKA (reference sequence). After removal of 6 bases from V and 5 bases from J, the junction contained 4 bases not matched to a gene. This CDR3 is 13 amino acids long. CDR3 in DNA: TGCAGTGCCTCCGGGACAGGGAATGAAAAACTGTTTTCT. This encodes CSASGTGNEKLFS.